The 10 T cell receptor beta chains below all came from one sample that was sequenced in a study of shared clonotypes between healthy human individuals. Some clones are missing from TCRdb's copy, which holds only in-frame ones; the method was immunoSEQ multiplex PCR. This table has hundreds of thousands of clones, roughly 70% appearing once. Material: memory CD4+ T cells sorted from blood. Indicated subset: CD45RA-negative fraction. The receptors shown here come from a woman aged 25 to 45 in good health.

CDR3 coding DNA: TGTGCCAGCAGTTTCCCTCACAGGTGGGGTCAGCCCCAGCATTTT. Its translation: CASSFPHRWGQPQHF. V usage is TRBV28 and J usage is TRBJ1-5, with D possibly being TRBD1 (5 bases). Germline CDR1 and CDR2: MDHEN and SYDVKM. Between the trimmed V and J ends, which lost 3 bases and 6 bases, there was a span of 15 bases. The CDR3 runs 15 residues.

This clone is a singleton in its sample. V is TRBV21-1 and J is TRBJ1-4; the table's D call of TRBD1 was not tested on the DNA. TRBV21-1 is a pseudogene locus. The CDR3 runs to 18 residues. The CDR3 DNA reads as TGTGCCAGCAGCTCTCAGGTATCCTCAGGCAAAACTAATGAAAAACTGTTTTTT. This codes for CASSSQVSSGKTNEKLFF.

This clone was seen once. A much larger clone differs from this one at a single base, so this may be a read error. Other nucleotide sequences in the sample specify the same CDR3. This chain links TRBV7-6 with TRBJ1-1; no firm D call. Between the trimmed V and J ends, which lost 5 bases and 3 bases, there was a span of 10 bases. This CDR3 is built from 13 residues. In germline, CDR1 is SGHVS, CDR2 FNYEAQ. The CDR3 here is CASSPQRDTEAFF. DNA of the CDR3: TGTGCCAGCAGCCCACAGCGGGACACTGAAGCTTTCTTT. Combining the CDR3 with reference TRBV7-6 and TRBJ1-1 gives the whole variable domain GAGVSQSPRYKVTKRGQDVALRCDPISGHVSLYWYRQALGQGPEFLTYFNYEAQQDKSGLPNDRFSAERPEGSISTLTIQRTEQRDSAMYRCASSPQRDTEAFFGQGTRLTVV.

The rearrangement uses TRBV6-1 and TRBJ2-6, with D possibly being TRBD1 or TRBD2 (5 bases each). Germline V gene lookup returns CDR1 MNHNS and CDR2 SASEGT. This CDR3 is built from 15 residues. V was cut by 6 bases and J by 2 bases, with 11 bases left in between. The CDR3 reads CASRDLGAGANVLTF. In nucleotides, the CDR3 is TGTGCCAGCAGGGATCTGGGGGCTGGGGCCAACGTCCTGACTTTC.

This chain connects TRBV4-1 to TRBJ2-5, with 8 bases that match TRBD1. The CDR3 covers 16 residues. Germline CDR1 MGHRA, CDR2 YSYEKL. After removal of 3 bases from V and 5 bases from J, the junction contained 11 bases not matched to a gene. In nucleotides, the CDR3 is TGCGCCAGCAGCCAGCGACAGGGGCCCACAACGGAGACCCAGTACTTC. Protein product: CASSQRQGPTTETQYF.

The chain is built from TRBV2 and TRBJ1-4; no reliable D call. The V end was cut by 2 bases, the J end by 8 bases, with 12 bases between. The CDR3 runs 14 residues. Per the germline V gene, CDR1 is SNHLY and CDR2 is FYNNEI. CDR3 residues: CASSELGFREKLFF. In DNA form, the CDR3 reads TGTGCCAGCAGTGAATTGGGTTTTCGGGAAAAACTGTTTTTT.

The gene calls are TRBV6-1 and TRBJ2-3; possibly TRBD2 for D (5 bases). Trimming removed 8 bases at V and 5 bases at J, with 11 bases between. The CDR3 contains 12 residues. Per the germline V gene, CDR1 is MNHNS and CDR2 is SASEGT. CDR3 nucleotide sequence: TGTGCCAGCCGGGTAGGACTAGATACGCAGTATTTT. Its protein is CASRVGLDTQYF.

By frequency in the sample, this clone is medium-sized. In DNA, the CDR3 is TGTGCCAGCAGCTTCCTGGGACAGGGCATCTATGGCTACACCTTC. It yields the protein CASSFLGQGIYGYTF. V is TRBV7-9 and J is TRBJ1-2; 9 nucleotides agree with TRBD1. CDR1 SEHNR and CDR2 FQNEAQ come from the germline V gene (reference sequence). The CDR3 consists of 15 residues. V shed 3 bases, J shed 4 bases, and the junction held 6 bases outside the gene matches.

The chain carries TRBV4-2 and TRBJ2-1, with 7 bases fitting TRBD2. With 3 bases clipped from V and 5 bases from J, the junction kept 13 bases outside the gene matches. CDR3 length equals 17 residues. The germline CDR1 and CDR2 sequences are LGHNA and YNFKEQ. This CDR3 reads CASSQLSRGEGHNEQFF. CDR3 DNA sequence: TGTGCCAGCAGCCAGCTAAGTCGGGGGGAGGGCCACAATGAGCAGTTCTTC.

This clone turned up a few times. The rearrangement uses TRBV6-5 and TRBJ2-3; no clear D. The germline V and J ends were trimmed by 0 bases and 4 bases, with 11 bases remaining between them. The CDR3 is made up of 15 amino acids. Germline lookup yields CDR1 MNHEY and CDR2 SVGAGI. The CDR3, as DNA: TGTGCCAGCAGTTACTCGAGCCAATTCGCAGATACGCAGTATTTT. Residues: CASSYSSQFADTQYF.